These 20 T cell receptor beta chains were all obtained from the same sample, sequenced in a study of T-cell reconstitution after alpha-beta-depleted transplantation in children. The library targeted TCRbeta and was prepared with unique molecular identifiers. TCRdb redid the calling of the PCR reads with MiXCR, one entry per CDR3 protein. The sample holds about 340,000 distinct CDR3 sequences, roughly 13% seen once. The sequencing used PBMCs, collected from the stem cell graft. The origin of the receptors is a human donor who donated a stem cell graft to a child with Fanconi anemia.

The V call is TRBV20-1, the J call TRBJ1-2, with D unresolved. Trimming took 2 bases from V and 2 from J, leaving 6 bases between them. Germline assignment: CDR1 DFQATT and CDR2 SNEGSKA (reference sequence). This CDR3 has 12 residues. In DNA, the CDR3 is TGCAGTGCTAGACCGACCAACTATGGCTACACCTTC. Residues: CSARPTNYGYTF.

This clonotype was found many times. This sequence joins TRBV5-1 and TRBJ2-5, with unresolved D. Germline assignment: CDR1 SGHRS and CDR2 YFSETQ. The V end was cut by 2 bases, the J end by 5 bases, with 10 bases between. This CDR3 contains 13 residues. The CDR3 loop reads CASSLGPTETQYF. The CDR3 DNA reads TGCGCCAGCAGCTTAGGACCGACGGAGACCCAGTACTTC.

This clonotype has more than one count but fewer than ten. V is TRBV12-3 or TRBV12-4 and J is TRBJ2-3, with 8 bases matching TRBD1. CDR3 length: 18 amino acids. Unmatched junction bases numbered 14, after V lost 6 bases and J lost 0 bases. The chain's CDR3 is CASSLRLAGGISTDTQYF. Here the CDR3 DNA reads TGTGCCAGCAGCCTACGGCTAGCAGGGGGCATAAGCACAGATACGCAGTATTTT.

The chain couples TRBV18 to TRBJ2-4; D is unclear. Germline V gene sequence: CDR1 KGHSH, CDR2 LQKENI. The ends were cut back, 0 bases at V and 2 bases at J, with 5 bases in the middle. The CDR3 is made up of 14 amino acids. CDR3 in amino acids: CASSPPVPKNIQYF. The CDR3 coding sequence is TGTGCCAGCTCACCACCAGTCCCCAAAAACATTCAGTACTTC.

The genes are TRBV5-1 and TRBJ1-2; D gene ambiguous. CDR1 and CDR2 from the germline V gene are SGHRS and YFSETQ. This CDR3 is 13 amino acids long. V dropped 4 bases and J dropped 1 base, with 8 bases sitting between them. This CDR3 reads CASSRDFNYGYTF. CDR3 in DNA: TGCGCCAGCAGCCGAGATTTTAACTATGGCTACACCTTC.

The chain uses TRBV18 and TRBJ1-6; D gene unclear. The V gene's germline CDR1 is KGHSH and CDR2 LQKENI. Trimming removed 1 base at V and 7 bases at J, with 11 bases between. The CDR3 is made up of 15 amino acids. The CDR3 is CASSPLRDNNSPLHF. In DNA form, the CDR3 reads TGTGCCAGCTCACCACTTCGGGATAACAATTCACCCCTCCACTTT.

This chain joins TRBV29-1 and TRBJ1-2; D might be TRBD1 (5 bases). Germline loops: CDR1 SQVTM, CDR2 ANQGSEA. Trimming took off 4 bases at V and 6 bases at J, with 18 bases between the two ends. The CDR3 is 14 residues long. The CDR3 here is CSVGVTRTKNGYTF. CDR3 DNA: TGCAGCGTTGGGGTTACACGGACAAAGAATGGCTACACCTTC.

This clonotype has ten or more counts. This chain joins TRBV7-2 and TRBJ2-1; 15 nucleotides line up with TRBD2. The V and J ends lost 3 bases and 9 bases, in that order; junction bases with no gene match: 6. CDR1 is SGHTA, CDR2 FQGNSA, per germline. The CDR3 is 16 residues long. CDR3: CASSFGLAGGRSEQFF. The CDR3 DNA sequence: TGTGCCAGCAGCTTTGGACTAGCGGGGGGGCGCAGTGAGCAGTTCTTC. The full variable domain, its missing parts supplied by reference TRBV7-2 and TRBJ2-1, is GAGVSQSPSNKVTEKGKDVELRCDPISGHTALYWYRQSLGQGLEFLIYFQGNSAPDKSGLPSDRFSAERTGGSVSTLTIQRTQQEDSAVYLCASSFGLAGGRSEQFFGPGTRLTVL.

The CDR3, as DNA: TGCGCCAGCAGCCAAGTTAGGGCCCGGGGCGAAAAACTGTTTTTT. Encoded protein: CASSQVRARGEKLFF. The J gene is TRBJ1-4, the V gene TRBV4-3; a weak D match, TRBD1 (5 bases). The CDR3 consists of 15 residues. Germline V lookup: CDR1 LGHNA, CDR2 YSLEER. V was shortened by 1 base and J by 8 bases, with 14 bases between the two germline ends.

The chain recombines TRBV18 with TRBJ1-1; no definite D call. The V end was cut by 3 bases, the J end by 9 bases, with 11 bases between. The CDR3 extends over 12 amino acids. Per the germline V gene, CDR1 is KGHSH and CDR2 is LQKENI. The CDR3 DNA sequence: TGTGCCAGCTCACCCGTGGACGGACAAGCTTTCTTT. Residues: CASSPVDGQAFF.

The gene calls are TRBV4-3 and TRBJ2-7; 7 nucleotides align to TRBD1. CDR1 and CDR2 (germline): LGHNA, YSLEER. V lost 0 bases, J lost 1 base, and 9 bases stayed unmatched. The CDR3 is 17 residues long. CDR3 sequence reads: CASSQDPTGSLSYEQYF. In nucleotides, the CDR3 is TGCGCCAGCAGCCAAGATCCGACAGGGTCCCTTTCCTACGAGCAGTACTTC.

The V call is TRBV2, the J call TRBJ2-1; 10 positions match TRBD2. Germline trimming cut 8 bases from V and 15 bases from J; bases unmatched to any gene: 19. CDR1 SNHLY and CDR2 FYNNEI come from the germline V gene. This CDR3 has 15 residues. This CDR3 is CASSTGTSDQIKRFF. The CDR3 DNA sequence: TGTGCCAGCTCTACCGGGACTAGCGACCAAATTAAACGGTTCTTC.

Many counts were recorded for this clonotype. The chain links TRBV4-2 to TRBJ2-7, with D perhaps TRBD1 or TRBD2 (7 bases each). V gave up 5 bases and J gave up 2 bases, with 19 bases separating them. The CDR3 sequence is 16 residues long. Germline V CDR1 and CDR2: LGHNA, YNFKEQ. The CDR3 region has the DNA TGTGCCAGCAGCACGGCCGCAGGGGGGGGAGCCTACGAGCAGTACTTC. Protein product: CASSTAAGGGAYEQYF.

There are a few counts of this clonotype. The chain is built from TRBV10-3 and TRBJ2-2; TRBD2 matches at 13 bases. The germline V gene has CDR1 ENHRY and CDR2 SYGVKD. The CDR3 is 16 residues long. Unmatched junction bases numbered 6, after V lost 7 bases and J lost 4 bases. CDR3 sequence (DNA): TGTGCCATCACCAAGGGACTAGCGGGGTTCACCGGGGAGCTGTTTTTT. Protein sequence: CAITKGLAGFTGELFF.

This clonotype was seen ten or more times. This chain uses TRBV2 with TRBJ2-3; D ambiguous. Looked up from germline, CDR1 is SNHLY and CDR2 is FYNNEI. The CDR3 has 12 amino acids. V was cut by 6 bases and J by 4 bases, with 8 bases left in between. The CDR3, as DNA: TGTGCCAGCAGGGAAACAGCAGATACGCAGTATTTT. Its protein product is CASRETADTQYF.

This clonotype has more than one count but fewer than ten. DNA of the CDR3: TGTGCCAGCAGCGTACTCGGGGGGAGTGAAGCTTTCTTT. The encoded protein is CASSVLGGSEAFF. The genes are TRBV9 and TRBJ1-1; tentative D call: TRBD1 (5 bases). Between the trimmed V and J ends, which lost 1 base and 7 bases, there was a span of 11 bases. Germline values: CDR1 SGDLS, CDR2 YYNGEE. This CDR3 has 13 amino acids.

The chain recombines TRBV27 with TRBJ1-2; no definite D call. CDR1 is MNHEY and CDR2 is SMNVEV in the germline V gene (reference sequence). V dropped 3 bases and J dropped 3 bases, with 11 bases sitting between them. This CDR3 is 14 amino acids long. DNA for the CDR3: TGTGCCAGCAGTTTTCGCGGAGACGACTATGGCTACACCTTC. This gives the protein CASSFRGDDYGYTF.

This clonotype appeared many times. The chain recombines TRBV20-1 with TRBJ2-7; D gene uncertain. Germline-derived CDR1 and CDR2 are DFQATT and SNEGSKA (reference sequence). This CDR3 spans 13 amino acids. Trimming removed 4 bases from V and 1 base from J, with 11 bases in between. In nucleotides, the CDR3 is TGCAGTGCTACGGCAGGTCGATCCTACGAGCAGTACTTC. This encodes CSATAGRSYEQYF.

The rearrangement links TRBV7-9 to TRBJ2-7; no reliable D call. The CDR3 contains 14 residues. The V end lost 7 bases, the J end lost 2 bases, and 15 bases lay between the germline ends. CDR1 is SEHNR, CDR2 FQNEAQ, per germline (reference sequence). CDR3 in DNA: TGTGCCAGCACCGACACCACCTCTCCCTACGAGCAGTACGTC. Its protein product is CASTDTTSPYEQYV.

In nucleotides, the CDR3 is TGTGCCAGCAGAATCCGACTGGGAGAAGGCTACACCTTC. Translating gives CASRIRLGEGYTF. The chain combines TRBV6-2 or TRBV6-3 with TRBJ1-2; D not certain. This CDR3 has 13 residues. CDR1 MNHEY and CDR2 SVGEGT come from the germline V gene. The V and J ends lost 6 bases and 8 bases respectively, with 16 bases between them.